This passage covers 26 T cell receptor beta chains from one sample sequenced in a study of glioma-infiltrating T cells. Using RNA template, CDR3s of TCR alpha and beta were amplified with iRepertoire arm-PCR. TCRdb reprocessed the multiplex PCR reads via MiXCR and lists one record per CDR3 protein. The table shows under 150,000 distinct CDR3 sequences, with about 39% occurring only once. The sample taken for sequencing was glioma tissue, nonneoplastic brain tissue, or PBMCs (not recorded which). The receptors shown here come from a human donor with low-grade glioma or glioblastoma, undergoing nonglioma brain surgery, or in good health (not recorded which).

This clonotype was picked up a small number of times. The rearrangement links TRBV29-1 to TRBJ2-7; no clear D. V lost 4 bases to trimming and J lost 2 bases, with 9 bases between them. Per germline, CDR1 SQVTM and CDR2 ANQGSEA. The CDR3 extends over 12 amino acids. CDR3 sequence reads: CSVAGPTYEQYF. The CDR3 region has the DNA TGCAGCGTTGCGGGTCCAACCTACGAGCAGTACTTC.

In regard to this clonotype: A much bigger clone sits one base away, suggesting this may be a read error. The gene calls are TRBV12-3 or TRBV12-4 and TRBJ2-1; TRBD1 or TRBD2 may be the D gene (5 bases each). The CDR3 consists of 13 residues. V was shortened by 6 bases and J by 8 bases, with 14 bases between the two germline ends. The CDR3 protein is CASRPWGFDEQFF. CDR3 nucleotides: TGTGCCAGCAGACCATGGGGGTTCGATGAGCAGTTCTTC.

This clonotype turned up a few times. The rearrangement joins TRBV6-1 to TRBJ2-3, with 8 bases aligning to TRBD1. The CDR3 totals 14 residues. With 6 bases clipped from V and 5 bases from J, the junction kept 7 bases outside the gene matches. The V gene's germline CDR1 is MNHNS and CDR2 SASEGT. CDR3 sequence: CASSSGTGGDTQYF. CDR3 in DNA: TGTGCCAGCAGCTCCGGGACAGGTGGAGATACGCAGTATTTT.

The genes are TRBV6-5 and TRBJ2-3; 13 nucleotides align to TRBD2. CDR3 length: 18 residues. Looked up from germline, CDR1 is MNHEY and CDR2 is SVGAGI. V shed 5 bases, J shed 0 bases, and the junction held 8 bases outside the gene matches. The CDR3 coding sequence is TGTGCCAGCAGTGGGGGACTAGCGGGAAGCTCTAGCACAGATACGCAGTATTTT. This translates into CASSGGLAGSSSTDTQYF.

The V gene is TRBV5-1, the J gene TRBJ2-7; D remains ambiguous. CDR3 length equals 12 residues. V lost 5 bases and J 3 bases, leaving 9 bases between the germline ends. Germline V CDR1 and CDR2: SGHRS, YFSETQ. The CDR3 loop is CASSPGIYEQYF. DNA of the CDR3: TGCGCCAGCAGTCCTGGGATCTACGAGCAGTACTTC.

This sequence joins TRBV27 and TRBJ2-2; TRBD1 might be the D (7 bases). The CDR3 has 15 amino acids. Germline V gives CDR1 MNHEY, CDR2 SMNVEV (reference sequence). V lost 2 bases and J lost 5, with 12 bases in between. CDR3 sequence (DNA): TGTGCCAGCAGTTTAAGGAGGGGGCATACCGGGGAGCTGTTTTTT. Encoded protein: CASSLRRGHTGELFF.

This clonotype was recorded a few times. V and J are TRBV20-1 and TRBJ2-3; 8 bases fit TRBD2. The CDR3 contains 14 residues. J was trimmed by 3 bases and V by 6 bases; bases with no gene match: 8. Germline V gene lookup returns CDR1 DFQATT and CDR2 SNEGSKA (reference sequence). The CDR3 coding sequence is TGCAGTGCCCGGGGGGGAGTCGGTACAGATACGCAGTATTTT. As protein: CSARGGVGTDTQYF.

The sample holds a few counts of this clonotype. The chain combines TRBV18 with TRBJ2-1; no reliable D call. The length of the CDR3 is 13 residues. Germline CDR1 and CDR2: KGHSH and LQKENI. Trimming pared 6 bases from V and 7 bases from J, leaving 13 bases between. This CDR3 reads CASSGRSRNEQFF. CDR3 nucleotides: TGTGCCAGCTCGGGCCGCAGCAGGAATGAGCAGTTCTTC.

The CDR3 DNA reads as TGTGCCATCAGTGATTCTGGGGTTGGCTACACCTTC. Protein product: CAISDSGVGYTF. The chain is built from TRBV10-3 and TRBJ1-2; D unresolved. CDR1 ENHRY and CDR2 SYGVKD come from the germline V gene. The CDR3 has 12 residues. V lost 3 bases to trimming and J lost 7 bases, with 9 bases between them.

CDR3 in DNA: TGTGCCAGCAGCCCGCTCCTGACAGGGCGCTTATCCTACGAGCAGTACTTC. This sequence encodes CASSPLLTGRLSYEQYF. The chain combines TRBV14 with TRBJ2-7; 7 bases line up with TRBD1. Germline V gene sequence: CDR1 SGHDN, CDR2 FVKESK. V lost 4 bases to trimming and J lost 1 base; unmatched junction nucleotides: 13. This CDR3 is built from 17 residues.

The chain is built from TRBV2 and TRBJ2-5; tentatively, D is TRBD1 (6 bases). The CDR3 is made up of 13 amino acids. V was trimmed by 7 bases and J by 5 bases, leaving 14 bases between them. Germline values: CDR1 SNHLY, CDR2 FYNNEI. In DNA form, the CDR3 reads TGTGCCAGCAATTGGGGGCGCCGGGAGACCCAGTACTTC. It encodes CASNWGRRETQYF.

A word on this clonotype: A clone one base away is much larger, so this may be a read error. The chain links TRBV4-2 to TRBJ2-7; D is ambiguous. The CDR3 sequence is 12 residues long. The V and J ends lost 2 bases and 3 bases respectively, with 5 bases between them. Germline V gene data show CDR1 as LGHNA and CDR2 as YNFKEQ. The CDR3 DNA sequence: TGTGCCAGCAGCCAAAAGGGCTACGAGCAGTACTTC. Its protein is CASSQKGYEQYF.

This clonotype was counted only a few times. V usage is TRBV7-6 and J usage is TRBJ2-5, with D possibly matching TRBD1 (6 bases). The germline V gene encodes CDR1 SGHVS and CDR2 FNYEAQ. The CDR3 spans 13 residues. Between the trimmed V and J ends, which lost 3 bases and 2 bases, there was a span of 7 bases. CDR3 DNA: TGTGCCAGCAGCTTCGGACAGCAAGAGACCCAGTACTTC. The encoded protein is CASSFGQQETQYF.

CDR3 residues: CASGTRRETQYF. The CDR3, as DNA: TGTGCCAGCGGAACCCGGAGGGAGACCCAGTACTTC. The V and J genes are TRBV6-6 and TRBJ2-5; tentatively, D is TRBD2 (5 bases). The CDR3 length is 12 residues. Germline V gives CDR1 MNHNY, CDR2 SVGAGI (reference sequence). V lost 8 bases to trimming and J lost 5 bases, with 12 bases between them.

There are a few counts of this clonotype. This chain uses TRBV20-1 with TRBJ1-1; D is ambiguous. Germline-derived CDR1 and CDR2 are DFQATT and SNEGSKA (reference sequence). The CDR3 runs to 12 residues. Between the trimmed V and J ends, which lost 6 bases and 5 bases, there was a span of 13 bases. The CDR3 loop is CSASSLGTEAFF. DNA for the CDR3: TGCAGTGCGAGTTCCTTGGGAACTGAAGCTTTCTTT.

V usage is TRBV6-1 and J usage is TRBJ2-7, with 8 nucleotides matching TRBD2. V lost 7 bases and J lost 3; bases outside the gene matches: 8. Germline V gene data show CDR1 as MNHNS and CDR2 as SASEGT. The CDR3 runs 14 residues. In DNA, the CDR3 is TGTGCCAGCACCGAGACTAGCGCTGTCTACGAGCAGTACTTC. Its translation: CASTETSAVYEQYF.

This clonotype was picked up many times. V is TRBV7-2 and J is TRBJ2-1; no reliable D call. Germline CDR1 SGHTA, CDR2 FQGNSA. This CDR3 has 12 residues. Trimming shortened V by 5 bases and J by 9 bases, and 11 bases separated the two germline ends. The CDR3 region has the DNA TGTGCCAGCAGCCCCAAATTGAGTGAGCAGTTCTTC. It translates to CASSPKLSEQFF.

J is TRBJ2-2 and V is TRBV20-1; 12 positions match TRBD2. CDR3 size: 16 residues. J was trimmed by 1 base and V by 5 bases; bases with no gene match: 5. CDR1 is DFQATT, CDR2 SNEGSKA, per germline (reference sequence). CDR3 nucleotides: TGCAGTGCTCAGACACTAGCGGGAGGGAACACCGGGGAGCTGTTTTTT. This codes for CSAQTLAGGNTGELFF.

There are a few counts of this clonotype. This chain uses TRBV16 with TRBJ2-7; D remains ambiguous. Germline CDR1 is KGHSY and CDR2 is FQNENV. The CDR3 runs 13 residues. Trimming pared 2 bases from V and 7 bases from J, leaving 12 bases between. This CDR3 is CASSQLNLGEQYF. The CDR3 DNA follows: TGTGCCAGCAGCCAACTAAACCTAGGGGAGCAGTACTTC.

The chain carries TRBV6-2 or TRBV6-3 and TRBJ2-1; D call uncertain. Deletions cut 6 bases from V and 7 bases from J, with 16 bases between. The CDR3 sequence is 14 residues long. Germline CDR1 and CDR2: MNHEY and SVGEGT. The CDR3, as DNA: TGTGCCAGCAGCCTGGGTGGGTGGTGGAATGAGCAGTTCTTC. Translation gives CASSLGGWWNEQFF.

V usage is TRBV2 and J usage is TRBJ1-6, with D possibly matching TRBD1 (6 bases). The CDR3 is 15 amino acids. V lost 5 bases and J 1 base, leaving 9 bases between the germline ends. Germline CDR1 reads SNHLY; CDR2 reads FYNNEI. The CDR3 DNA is TGTGCCAGCAGTCCCGGACAGTCCTATAATTCACCCCTCCACTTT. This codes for CASSPGQSYNSPLHF. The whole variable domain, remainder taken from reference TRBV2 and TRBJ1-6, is EPEVTQTPSHQVTQMGQEVILRCVPISNHLYFYWYRQILGQKVEFLVSFYNNEISEKSEIFDDQFSVERPDGSNFTLKIRSTKLEDSAMYFCASSPGQSYNSPLHFGNGTRLTVT.

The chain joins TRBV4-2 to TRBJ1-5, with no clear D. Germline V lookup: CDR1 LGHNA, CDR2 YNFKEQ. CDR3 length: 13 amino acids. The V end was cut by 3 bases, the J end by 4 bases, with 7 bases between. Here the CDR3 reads CASSQEVNQPQHF. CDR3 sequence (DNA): TGTGCCAGCAGCCAGGAGGTGAATCAGCCCCAGCATTTT.

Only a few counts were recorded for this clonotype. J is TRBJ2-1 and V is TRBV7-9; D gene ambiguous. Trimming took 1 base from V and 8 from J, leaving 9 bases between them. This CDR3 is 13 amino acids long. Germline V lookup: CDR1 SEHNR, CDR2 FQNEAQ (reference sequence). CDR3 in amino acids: CASSLGSLDEQFF. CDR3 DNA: TGTGCCAGCAGCTTAGGCTCCTTGGATGAGCAGTTCTTC.

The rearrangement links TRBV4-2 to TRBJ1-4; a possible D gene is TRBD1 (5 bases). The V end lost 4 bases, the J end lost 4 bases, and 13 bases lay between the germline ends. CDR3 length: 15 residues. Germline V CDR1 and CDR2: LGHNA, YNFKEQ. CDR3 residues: CASSRDDSHNEKLFF. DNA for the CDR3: TGTGCCAGCAGCCGCGACGACAGTCATAATGAAAAACTGTTTTTT.

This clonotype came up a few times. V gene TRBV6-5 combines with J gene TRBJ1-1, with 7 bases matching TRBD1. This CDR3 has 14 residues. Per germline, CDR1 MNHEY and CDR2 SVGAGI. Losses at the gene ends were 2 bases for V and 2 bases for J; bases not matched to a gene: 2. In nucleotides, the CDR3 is TGTGCCAGCAGTTACGGGACAGAAAACACTGAAGCTTTCTTT. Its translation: CASSYGTENTEAFF.

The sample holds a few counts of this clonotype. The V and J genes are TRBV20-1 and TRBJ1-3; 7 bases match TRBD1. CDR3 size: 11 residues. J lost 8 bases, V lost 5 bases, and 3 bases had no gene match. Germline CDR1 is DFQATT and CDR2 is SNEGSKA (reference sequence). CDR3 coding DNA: TGCAGTGCTCAAACAGGGGACACCATATATTTT. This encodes CSAQTGDTIYF.